These 21 T cell receptor beta chains came from one sample sequenced in a study of neurological immune-mediated disorders. The time point denotes: longitudinal time-point 1 (baseline). TCRdb processed the 5' RACE reads anew with MiXCR; each CDR3 protein has one entry. The table shows around 71,000 distinct CDR3 sequences, with roughly an eighth occurring only once. Sequences were obtained from PBMCs. These TCRs come from a female donor with HTLV-1-associated myelopathy (HAM/TSP).

In this sample, this clonotype turned up many times. The V call is TRBV5-1, the J call TRBJ1-1, with D uncertain. V lost 5 bases and J lost 1, with 9 bases in between. The germline gives CDR1 SGHRS, CDR2 YFSETQ. This CDR3 has 13 residues. This chain's CDR3 is CASSQKSNTEAFF. The CDR3, as DNA: TGCGCCAGCAGTCAAAAATCGAACACTGAAGCTTTCTTT. The whole variable domain, remainder taken from reference TRBV5-1 and TRBJ1-1, is KAGVTQTPRYLIKTRGQQVTLSCSPISGHRSVSWYQQTPGQGLQFLFEYFSETQRNKGNFPGRFSGRQFSNSRSEMNVSTLELGDSALYLCASSQKSNTEAFFGQGTRLTVV.

The sample holds many counts of this clonotype. The chain employs TRBV4-1 and TRBJ2-2, with a tentative D call TRBD1 (5 bases). The CDR3 sequence is 15 residues long. The V and J ends lost 4 bases and 6 bases respectively, with 15 bases between them. Germline CDR1 and CDR2: MGHRA and YSYEKL. The DNA for the CDR3 is TGCGCCAGCAGCCGCAGGGATTCCCCTCCCGGGGAGCTGTTTTTT. Amino acid sequence: CASSRRDSPPGELFF.

The chain couples TRBV5-1 to TRBJ2-7; D is perhaps TRBD2 (5 bases). V was clipped by 1 base and J by 2 bases, with 10 bases between them. CDR3 size: 14 residues. Per germline, CDR1 SGHRS and CDR2 YFSETQ. The DNA of the CDR3 is TGCGCCAGCAGCTTGAGAGGGCAAACCTACGAGCAGTACTTC. Its translation: CASSLRGQTYEQYF.

This clonotype was seen many times. This rearrangement joins TRBV7-9 to TRBJ2-1; 10 nucleotides match TRBD2. V lost 5 bases, J lost 9 bases, and 16 bases stayed unmatched. The CDR3 sequence is 17 residues long. In germline, CDR1 is SEHNR, CDR2 FQNEAQ (reference sequence). The CDR3 nucleotides read TGTGCCAGCAGCCTTGTTGTGCTAGCGGGGGCTTATGGTGAGCAGTTCTTC. This encodes CASSLVVLAGAYGEQFF.

The chain couples TRBV6-6 to TRBJ2-1, with TRBD1 identical over 8 bases. CDR1 is MNHNY and CDR2 is SVGAGI in the germline V gene (reference sequence). This CDR3 has 14 residues. V lost 6 bases to trimming and J lost 8 bases; unmatched junction nucleotides: 9. In nucleotides, the CDR3 is TGTGCCAGCAGGTCCGGGACAGGACGGGATGAGCAGTTCTTC. Translation: CASRSGTGRDEQFF.

The chain combines TRBV11-2 with TRBJ2-3; D is uncertain. Trimming stripped 3 bases from V and 0 bases from J, with 13 bases between. The CDR3 extends over 16 amino acids. Germline assignment: CDR1 SGHAT and CDR2 FQNNGV. The CDR3 is CASSLGRSPSTDTQYF. CDR3 DNA sequence: TGTGCCAGCAGCTTGGGTAGGAGCCCAAGCACAGATACGCAGTATTTT. Filled out from reference TRBV11-2 and TRBJ2-3, the complete variable domain reads EAGVAQSPRYKIIEKRQSVAFWCNPISGHATLYWYQQILGQGPKLLIQFQNNGVVDDSQLPKDRFSAERLKGVDSTLKIQPAKLEDSAVYLCASSLGRSPSTDTQYFGPGTRLTVL.

Many counts were recorded for this clonotype. The chain recombines TRBV28 with TRBJ1-5; D gene uncertain. CDR3 length: 17 residues. Germline CDR1 MDHEN, CDR2 SYDVKM. The ends were cut back, 7 bases at V and 1 base at J, with 20 bases in the middle. For the CDR3, the DNA is TGTGCCAGCACCCTCCCCCCGAGAGTGAGGAGCAATCAGCCCCAGCATTTT. It yields the protein CASTLPPRVRSNQPQHF.

The table lists this clonotype with a count of one. This chain links TRBV7-2 with TRBJ2-1, with D hard to call. Germline values: CDR1 SGHTA, CDR2 FQGNSA. Trimming took 4 bases from V and 8 from J, leaving 15 bases between them. The CDR3 length is 14 residues. The CDR3 bases are TGTGCCAGCAGCTCCCTCCGAGTCTCATATGAGCAGTTCTTC. It encodes CASSSLRVSYEQFF.

This clonotype has at least ten counts. The genes are TRBV5-1 and TRBJ2-5; D might be TRBD2 (6 bases). Trimming shortened V by 5 bases and J by 3 bases, and 14 bases separated the two germline ends. Germline V gene data show CDR1 as SGHRS and CDR2 as YFSETQ. This CDR3 has 14 amino acids. The CDR3 loop is CASSSKPGEETQYF. The CDR3, as DNA: TGCGCCAGCAGTTCGAAACCGGGGGAAGAGACCCAGTACTTC.

This clonotype came up a few times. V gene TRBV15 combines with J gene TRBJ2-1, with D hard to call. V shed 0 bases and J shed 4 bases, with 4 bases lying between them. Germline V CDR1 and CDR2: LNHNV, YYDKDF (reference sequence). The CDR3 covers 13 residues. CDR3 residues: CATSREIYNEQFF. CDR3 DNA: TGTGCCACCAGCAGAGAAATATACAATGAGCAGTTCTTC.

This clonotype was detected many times. The chain uses TRBV20-1 and TRBJ1-3; D perhaps matches TRBD1 (6 bases). CDR3 length equals 15 residues. The V and J ends lost 3 bases and 0 bases respectively, with 12 bases between them. In germline, CDR1 is DFQATT, CDR2 SNEGSKA (reference sequence). In nucleotides, the CDR3 is TGCAGTGCTAGGTCGGGGGCCGGCTCTGGAAACACCATATATTTT. Protein sequence: CSARSGAGSGNTIYF.

The CDR3 sequence is CSVRLDKGETQYF. In DNA form, the CDR3 reads TGCAGTGTTCGCCTGGACAAGGGAGAGACCCAGTACTTC. This chain connects TRBV29-1 to TRBJ2-5; possible D gene TRBD1, 5 bases. Germline V gives CDR1 SQVTM, CDR2 ANQGSEA. This CDR3 region has 13 residues.

There are many counts of this clonotype. This chain connects TRBV29-1 to TRBJ2-7; D call uncertain. This CDR3 is built from 13 residues. Trimming left V 2 bases short and J 0 bases short, with 8 bases between. Germline V lookup: CDR1 SQVTM, CDR2 ANQGSEA. CDR3 sequence: CSVESLSSYEQYF. CDR3 DNA: TGCAGCGTTGAAAGCCTTAGCTCCTACGAGCAGTACTTC.

In the case of this clonotype: A read error may explain this, as a much larger clone is one base away. V is TRBV7-9 and J is TRBJ1-6, with D perhaps matching TRBD1 (5 bases). Germline lookup yields CDR1 SEHNR and CDR2 FQNEAQ (reference sequence). CDR3 size: 14 residues. The CDR3 reads CASSSDSDNSPRHF. The CDR3 DNA reads as TGTGCCAGCAGTTCAGACAGTGATAATTCACCCCGCCACTTT.

The J gene is TRBJ2-2, the V gene TRBV5-1, with D possibly being TRBD1 or TRBD2 (6 bases each). The CDR3 contains 14 residues. Germline-derived CDR1 and CDR2 are SGHRS and YFSETQ. CDR3 bases: TGCGGCATCCCCCCCGGGGGCGGGACCGGGGAGCTGTTTTTT. This encodes CGIPPGGGTGELFF. Complete variable domain (other parts from reference TRBV5-1 and TRBJ2-2): KAGVTQTPRYLIKTRGQQVTLSCSPISGHRSVSWYQQTPGQGLQFLFEYFSETQRNKGNFPGRFSGRQFSNSRSEMNVSTLELGDSALYLCGIPPGGGTGELFFGEGSRLTVL.

Ten or more counts support this clonotype. The rearrangement links TRBV2 to TRBJ2-3; the match to TRBD1 covers 11 bases. The junction had 1 base not matched to a gene; V was cut back by 8 bases and J by 0 bases. The V gene's germline CDR1 is SNHLY and CDR2 FYNNEI. The CDR3 extends over 14 amino acids. CDR3: CASRDRGSTDTQYF. Here the CDR3 DNA reads TGTGCCAGCCGGGACAGGGGGAGCACAGATACGCAGTATTTT.

This clonotype was seen ten or more times. The chain employs TRBV5-1 and TRBJ1-6; 7 nucleotides match TRBD1. Germline V gene data show CDR1 as SGHRS and CDR2 as YFSETQ. The CDR3 length is 15 residues. The trim removed 0 bases at V and 7 bases at J, leaving 4 bases unmatched. In nucleotides, the CDR3 is TGCGCCAGCAGCTTGGGCGAGGGGGCGAATTCACCCCTCCACTTT. It translates to CASSLGEGANSPLHF.

V is TRBV21-1 and J is TRBJ2-7; the table's D call TRBD1 went unverified against the DNA. TRBV21-1 is a documented pseudogene. The length of the CDR3 is 13 residues. The CDR3, as DNA: TGTGCCAGCAGCAGGGGGAATGTCCACGAGCAGTACGTC. Its protein product is CASSRGNVHEQYV.

This clonotype was observed at least ten times. The chain carries TRBV5-1 and TRBJ2-5, with D maybe TRBD2 (7 bases). CDR1 and CDR2 from the germline V gene are SGHRS and YFSETQ. The CDR3 consists of 16 residues. V was trimmed by 4 bases and J by 3 bases, leaving 19 bases between them. CDR3 region: CASSLGTGGREETQYF. The CDR3 nucleotides are TGCGCCAGCAGCCTAGGAACCGGGGGGCGAGAAGAGACCCAGTACTTC. The whole variable domain, filled in from reference TRBV5-1 and TRBJ2-5, reads KAGVTQTPRYLIKTRGQQVTLSCSPISGHRSVSWYQQTPGQGLQFLFEYFSETQRNKGNFPGRFSGRQFSNSRSEMNVSTLELGDSALYLCASSLGTGGREETQYFGPGTRLLVL.

The table lists this clonotype with many counts. The chain employs TRBV5-1 and TRBJ1-1, with a tentative D call TRBD1 (6 bases). With 5 bases removed from V and 0 bases from J, the gap between germline ends came to 26 bases. Germline V gives CDR1 SGHRS, CDR2 YFSETQ. This CDR3 is 19 amino acids long. The chain's CDR3 is CASRTDRPSPERLNTEAFF. The CDR3 nucleotides read TGCGCCAGCAGGACAGACAGGCCCTCCCCCGAGCGCCTGAACACTGAAGCTTTCTTT. The variable domain in full, completed from reference TRBV5-1 and TRBJ1-1, reads KAGVTQTPRYLIKTRGQQVTLSCSPISGHRSVSWYQQTPGQGLQFLFEYFSETQRNKGNFPGRFSGRQFSNSRSEMNVSTLELGDSALYLCASRTDRPSPERLNTEAFFGQGTRLTVV.

There are many counts of this clonotype. The rearrangement links TRBV27 to TRBJ2-5, with D possibly being TRBD2 (5 bases). The CDR3 is 14 amino acids. Trimming took off 2 bases at V and 2 bases at J, with 9 bases between the two ends. CDR1 MNHEY and CDR2 SMNVEV come from the germline V gene (reference sequence). The CDR3 DNA reads as TGTGCCAGCAGTTTACCCGGGGTTCAAGAGACCCAGTACTTC. This encodes CASSLPGVQETQYF.